The 8 T cell receptor beta chains below come from one sample, sequenced in a study of blood T cell repertoires in COVID-19. Using immunoSEQ multiplex PCR, the repertoire was profiled, and TCRdb retains in-frame clones only, with some absent. This sample has a few hundred thousand clones, with around nine tenths found just once. Sequencing was performed on peripheral blood. The receptor set was obtained from a man older than 75 with acute or convalescent COVID-19.

The chain combines TRBV6-5 with TRBJ1-5, with 8 bases identical to TRBD1. The CDR3 spans 14 residues. The germline gives CDR1 MNHEY, CDR2 SVGAGI. V lost 6 bases, J lost 7 bases, and 8 bases stayed unmatched. The CDR3: CASRPDRGQQPQHF. The CDR3 bases are TGTGCCAGCAGGCCCGACAGGGGTCAACAGCCCCAGCATTTT.

The count of this clone is one. V and J are TRBV7-2 and TRBJ1-5; 10 bases fit TRBD1. CDR3 length equals 16 residues. Trimming at V came to 2 bases and at J to 3 bases, leaving 4 bases not matched to a gene. Germline V gene lookup returns CDR1 SGHTA and CDR2 FQGNSA. For the CDR3, the DNA is TGTGCCAGCAGCTTAAAGGGACAGGGGTCCAATCAGCCCCAGCATTTT. Translation gives CASSLKGQGSNQPQHF.

The rearrangement joins TRBV20-1 to TRBJ1-2, with D unresolved. Germline loops: CDR1 DFQATT, CDR2 SNEGSKA (reference sequence). The CDR3 contains 8 residues. The V and J ends lost 7 bases and 6 bases respectively, with 3 bases between them. CDR3 sequence (DNA): TGCAGTGATAATGGCTACACCTTC. The encoded protein is CSDNGYTF.

The CDR3: CASSMTGNSPLHF. DNA for the CDR3: TGCGCCAGCAGCATGACAGGGAATTCACCCCTCCACTTT. V and J are TRBV5-1 and TRBJ1-6; 7 bases align to TRBD1. With 4 bases clipped from V and 7 bases from J, the junction kept 2 bases outside the gene matches. The CDR3 is 13 amino acids. Germline lookup yields CDR1 SGHRS and CDR2 YFSETQ.

The chain is built from TRBV5-1 and TRBJ1-1; D gene ambiguous. Looked up from germline, CDR1 is SGHRS and CDR2 is YFSETQ. The CDR3 covers 14 residues. Trimming shortened V by 4 bases and J by 5 bases, and 15 bases separated the two germline ends. CDR3 residues: CASSPSPGGTEAFF. Written as DNA, the CDR3 is TGCGCCAGCAGCCCCAGTCCAGGTGGAACTGAAGCTTTCTTT. The entire variable domain, with the rest obtained from reference TRBV5-1 and TRBJ1-1, is as follows: KAGVTQTPRYLIKTRGQQVTLSCSPISGHRSVSWYQQTPGQGLQFLFEYFSETQRNKGNFPGRFSGRQFSNSRSEMNVSTLELGDSALYLCASSPSPGGTEAFFGQGTRLTVV.

The J gene is TRBJ1-5, the V gene TRBV28, with 10 positions matching TRBD1. The CDR3 is 17 residues long. V lost 5 bases to trimming and J lost 3 bases; unmatched junction nucleotides: 10. Looked up from germline, CDR1 is MDHEN and CDR2 is SYDVKM. DNA for the CDR3: TGTGCCAGCAGTACTACGGACAGGGGGGGGGACAATCAGCCCCAGCATTTT. It specifies CASSTTDRGGDNQPQHF. Full variable domain (missing parts from reference TRBV28 and TRBJ1-5): DVKVTQSSRYLVKRTGEKVFLECVQDMDHENMFWYRQDPGLGLRLIYFSYDVKMKEKGDIPEGYSVSREKKERFSLILESASTNQTSMYLCASSTTDRGGDNQPQHFGDGTRLSIL.

The genes are TRBV28 and TRBJ1-1; 9 positions match TRBD1. V trimming: 6 bases; J trimming: 4 bases; junction bases outside the gene matches: 6. The length of the CDR3 is 14 residues. CDR1 is MDHEN, CDR2 SYDVKM, per germline. The CDR3 is CASSRTGEGTEAFF. CDR3 nucleotide sequence: TGTGCCAGCAGCCGGACAGGGGAAGGCACTGAAGCTTTCTTT.

The chain joins TRBV7-9 to TRBJ2-3; 12 bases are a match to TRBD2. The CDR3 loop spans 19 amino acids. After removal of 5 bases from V and 0 bases from J, the junction contained 12 bases not matched to a gene. Germline V CDR1 and CDR2: SEHNR, FQNEAQ (reference sequence). The CDR3 nucleotides are TGTGCCAGCAGCCCCAGCCTAGCGGGAGGGCCGGGGAGCACAGATACGCAGTATTTT. Amino acids: CASSPSLAGGPGSTDTQYF.